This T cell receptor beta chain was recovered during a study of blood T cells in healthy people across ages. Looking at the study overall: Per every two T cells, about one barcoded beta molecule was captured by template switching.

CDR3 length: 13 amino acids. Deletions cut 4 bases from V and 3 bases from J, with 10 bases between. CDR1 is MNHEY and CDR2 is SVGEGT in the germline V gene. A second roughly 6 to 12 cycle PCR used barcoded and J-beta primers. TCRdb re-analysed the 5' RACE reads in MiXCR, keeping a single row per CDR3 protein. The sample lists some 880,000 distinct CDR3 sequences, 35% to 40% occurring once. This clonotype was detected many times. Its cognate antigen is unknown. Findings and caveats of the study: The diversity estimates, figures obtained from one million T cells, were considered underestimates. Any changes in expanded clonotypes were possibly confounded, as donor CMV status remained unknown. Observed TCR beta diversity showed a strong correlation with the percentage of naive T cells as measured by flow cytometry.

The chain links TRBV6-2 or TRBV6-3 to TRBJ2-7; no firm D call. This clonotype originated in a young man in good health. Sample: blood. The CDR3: CASSWTNVYEQYF. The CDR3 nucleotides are TGTGCCAGCAGTTGGACCAACGTCTACGAGCAGTACTTC.